This T cell receptor beta chain was obtained from a study of shared clonotypes between healthy human individuals. V was pared by 5 bases and J by 5 bases, with 15 bases between. This CDR3 spans 15 amino acids. Germline V gene sequence: CDR1 SGHTA, CDR2 FQGNSA. Study results and limitations: Among donors, the sharing of clonotypes was expected to be influenced by sequencing depth.

Profiled with immunoSEQ multiplex PCR; TCRdb holds only in-frame clones, not every one. The table lists a few hundred thousand clones, around three quarters of them singletons, with 9.5% to 15% in the top ten. As concerns this clone: The antigen is undetermined.

This clonotype was sampled from a woman in her 40s in good health. Some clones in this sample may be carry-over from other donors' samples. The sequencing input was PBMCs. This sequence joins TRBV7-2 and TRBJ2-2, with D possibly matching TRBD1 (5 bases). The CDR3, as DNA: TGTGCCAGCAGCCTCCTCGGACATCGTACCGGGGAGCTGTTTTTT. Translated, it gives CASSLLGHRTGELFF.